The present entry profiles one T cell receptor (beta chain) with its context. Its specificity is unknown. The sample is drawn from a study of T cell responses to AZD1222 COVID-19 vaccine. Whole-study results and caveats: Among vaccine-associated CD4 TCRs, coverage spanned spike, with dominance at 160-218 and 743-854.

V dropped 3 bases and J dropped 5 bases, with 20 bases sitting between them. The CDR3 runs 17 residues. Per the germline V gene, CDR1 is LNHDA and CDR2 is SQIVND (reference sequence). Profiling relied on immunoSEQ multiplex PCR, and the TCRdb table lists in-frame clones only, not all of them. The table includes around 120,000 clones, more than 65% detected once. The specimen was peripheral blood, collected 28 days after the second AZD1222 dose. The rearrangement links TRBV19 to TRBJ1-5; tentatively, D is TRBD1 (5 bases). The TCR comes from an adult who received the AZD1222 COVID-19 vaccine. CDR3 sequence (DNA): TGTGCCAGTAGTATTGTGAGGGACCCCACCAGGGATCAGCCCCAGCATTTT. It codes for CASSIVRDPTRDQPQHF.